Only a few counts were recorded for the clone carrying this TCR beta chain. Template switching added a universal primer site, and cDNA bore unique molecular identifiers. TCRdb redid the calling of the 5' RACE reads with MiXCR, one entry per CDR3 protein. The profile shows 350,000 to 450,000 distinct CDR3 sequences, roughly 20% of them singletons. This specimen belongs to a study of identical twins. Only healthy Caucasians were enrolled as donors. Germline-derived CDR1 and CDR2 are MGHRA and YSYEKL. The CDR3 is 15 amino acids. V shed 3 bases and J 7 bases; nucleotides not matched to a gene: 7. The chain couples TRBV4-1 to TRBJ2-1, with 9 bases identical to TRBD2. The TCR sequence derives from a man aged 45 to 65 in good health. Sample: naive T cells sorted from blood. The CDR3 DNA follows: TGCGCCAGCAGCCAGACGAGACTAGCGGTAAATGAGCAGTTCTTC. It specifies CASSQTRLAVNEQFF.